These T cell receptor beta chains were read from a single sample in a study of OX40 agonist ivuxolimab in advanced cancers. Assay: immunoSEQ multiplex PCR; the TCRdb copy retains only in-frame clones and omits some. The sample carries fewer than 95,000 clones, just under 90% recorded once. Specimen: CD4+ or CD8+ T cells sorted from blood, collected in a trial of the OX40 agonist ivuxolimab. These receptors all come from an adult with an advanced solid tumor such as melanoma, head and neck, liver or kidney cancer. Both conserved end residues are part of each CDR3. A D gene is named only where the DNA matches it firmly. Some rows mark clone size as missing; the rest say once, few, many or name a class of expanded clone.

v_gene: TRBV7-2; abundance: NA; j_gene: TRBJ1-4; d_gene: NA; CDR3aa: CASSLVRDWWIQGLFF; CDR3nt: TGTGCCAGCAGCTTAGTAAGGGATTGGTGGATCCAAGGGTTGTTTTTT
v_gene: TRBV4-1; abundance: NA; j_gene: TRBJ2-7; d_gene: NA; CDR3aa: CASSQDRNSYEQYF; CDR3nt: TGCGCCAGCAGCCAAGATAGGAATTCCTACGAGCAGTACTTC
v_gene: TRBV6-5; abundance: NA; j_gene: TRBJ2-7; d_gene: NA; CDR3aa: CASSYSGSYEQYF; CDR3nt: TGTGCCAGCAGTTACAGCGGCAGCTACGAGCAGTACTTC
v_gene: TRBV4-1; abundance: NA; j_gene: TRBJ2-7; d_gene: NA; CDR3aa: CASSQGTTYEQYF; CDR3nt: TGCGCCAGCAGCCAAGGGACCACATACGAGCAGTACTTC
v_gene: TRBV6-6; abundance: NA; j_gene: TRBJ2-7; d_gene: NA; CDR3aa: CASSYVRDTSYEQYF; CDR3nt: TGTGCCAGCAGTTACGTCCGGGACACCTCCTACGAGCAGTACTTC
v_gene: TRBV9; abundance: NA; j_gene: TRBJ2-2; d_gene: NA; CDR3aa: CASSVYGSNTGELFF; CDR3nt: TGTGCCAGCAGCGTATACGGATCGAACACCGGGGAGCTGTTTTTT
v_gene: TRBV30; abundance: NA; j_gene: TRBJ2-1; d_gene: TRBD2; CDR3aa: CAWGLAGYNEQFF; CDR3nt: TGTGCCTGGGGACTAGCGGGATACAATGAGCAGTTCTTC
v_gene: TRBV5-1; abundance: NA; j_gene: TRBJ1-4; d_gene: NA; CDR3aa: CATWGEDAEEKLFF; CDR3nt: TGCGCCACCTGGGGGGAGGATGCGGAAGAAAAACTGTTTTTT
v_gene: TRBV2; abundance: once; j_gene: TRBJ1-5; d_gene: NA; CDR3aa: CASSEGRDSNQPQHF; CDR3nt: TGTGCCAGCAGTGAAGGTCGCGATAGCAATCAGCCCCAGCATTTT
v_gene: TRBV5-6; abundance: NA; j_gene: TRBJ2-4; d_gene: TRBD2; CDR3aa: CASSRGLAGVAKNIQYF; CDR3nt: TGTGCCAGCAGCCGGGGACTAGCGGGAGTTGCCAAAAACATTCAGTACTTC
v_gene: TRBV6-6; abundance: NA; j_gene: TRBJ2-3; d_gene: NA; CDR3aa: CASSSGGQSWTDTQYF; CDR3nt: TGTGCCAGCAGTTCCGGGGGGCAGAGCTGGACAGATACGCAGTATTTT
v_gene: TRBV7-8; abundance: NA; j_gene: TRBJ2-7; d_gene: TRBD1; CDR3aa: CASSFRDRATYEQYF; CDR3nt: TGTGCCAGCAGCTTTCGGGACAGGGCCACCTACGAGCAGTACTTC
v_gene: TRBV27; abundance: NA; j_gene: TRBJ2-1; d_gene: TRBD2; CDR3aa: CASSSLGSGYNEQFF; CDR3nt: TGTGCCAGCAGTTCCTTAGGTAGCGGGTACAATGAGCAGTTCTTC
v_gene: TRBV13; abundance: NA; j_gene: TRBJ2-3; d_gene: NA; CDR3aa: CASSLGLGRRTDTQYF; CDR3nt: TGTGCCAGCAGCTTAGGGCTAGGGCGGCGCACAGATACGCAGTATTTT
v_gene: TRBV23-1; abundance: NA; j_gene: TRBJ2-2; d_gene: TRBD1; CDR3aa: CASSQSPGQVTGELFF; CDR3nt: TGCGCCAGCAGTCAATCCCCGGGACAGGTCACCGGGGAGCTGTTTTTT
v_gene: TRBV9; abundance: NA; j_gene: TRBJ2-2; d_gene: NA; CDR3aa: CASTSKNTGELFF; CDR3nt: TGTGCCAGCACCAGTAAGAACACCGGGGAGCTGTTTTTT
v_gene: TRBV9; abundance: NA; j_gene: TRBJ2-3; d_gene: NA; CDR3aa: CASSVDNLGFTDTQYF; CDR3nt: TGTGCCAGCAGCGTAGATAACTTGGGGTTCACAGATACGCAGTATTTT
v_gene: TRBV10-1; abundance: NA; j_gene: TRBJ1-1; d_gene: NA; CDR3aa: CASSEGRGTEAFF; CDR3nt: TGCGCCAGCAGTGAAGGCCGGGGCACTGAAGCTTTCTTT
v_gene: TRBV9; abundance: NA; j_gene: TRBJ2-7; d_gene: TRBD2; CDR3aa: CASSVRKIELAGAYEQYF; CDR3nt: TGTGCCAGCAGCGTCCGCAAGATAGAACTAGCGGGAGCCTACGAGCAGTACTTC
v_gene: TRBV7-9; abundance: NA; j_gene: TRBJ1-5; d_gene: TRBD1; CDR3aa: CASSFGTGSQQPQHF; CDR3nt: TGTGCCAGCAGCTTCGGGACAGGGTCCCAACAGCCCCAGCATTTT